A few counts support the clone carrying this TCR beta chain. Its antigen remains unknown. This sample stems from a study of T-cell memory formation after mild COVID-19. TCRdb reprocessed the 5' RACE reads with MiXCR, giving one entry per CDR3 protein. The sample lists over 350,000 distinct CDR3 sequences, approximately 25% occurring once. The CDR3 is 13 amino acids. The V and J ends lost 7 bases and 6 bases respectively, with 14 bases between them. CDR1 and CDR2 from the germline V gene are SEHNR and FQNEAQ (reference sequence). General study results and limits: CD4/CD8 balance characterized clones contracting day 15 to 85, and CD4+ skew characterized later expanders.

The genes are TRBV7-9 and TRBJ2-3; tentatively, D is TRBD2 (5 bases). Sample: PBMCs or a T cell subset sorted from them (not recorded which). This receptor was identified in an adult woman who had mild COVID-19 (a few samples of this study predate the infection). Cell type and time point are not known. The CDR3 bases are TGTGCCAGCAACGGGATGGCGTGGGATACGCAGTATTTT. Translation: CASNGMAWDTQYF.